One sample yielded the 23 T cell receptor beta chains listed below, sequenced in a study of CD4+ T cells in melanoma. Assay used: immunoSEQ multiplex PCR; TCRdb lists only in-frame clones, some missing. Seen here are roughly 5,100 clones, approximately 64% observed once, and the top ten hold roughly 23%. The sample was cells from a culture (not recorded whether cultured in vitro). The origin of the receptors is a human donor with melanoma.

The rearrangement uses TRBV2 and TRBJ2-1; no firm D call. The CDR3 length is 14 residues. The germline V gene has CDR1 SNHLY and CDR2 FYNNEI. The V and J ends lost 1 base and 8 bases respectively, with 12 bases between them. The CDR3 DNA is TGTGCCAGCAGTGAAGGACCCCCGAACCATGAGCAGTTCTTC. Protein sequence: CASSEGPPNHEQFF.

The chain uses TRBV5-1 and TRBJ2-1; D possibly corresponds to TRBD2 (6 bases). This CDR3 has 15 residues. V was pared by 0 bases and J by 4 bases, with 11 bases between. Germline values: CDR1 SGHRS, CDR2 YFSETQ. The CDR3 here is CASSLVPGAYNEQFF. The CDR3 nucleotides are TGCGCCAGCAGCTTGGTACCGGGAGCATACAATGAGCAGTTCTTC.

The chain joins TRBV27 to TRBJ2-3; D is ambiguous. The CDR3 is made up of 17 amino acids. Germline V gene sequence: CDR1 MNHEY, CDR2 SMNVEV (reference sequence). V shed 5 bases and J shed 0 bases, with 18 bases lying between them. CDR3 DNA: TGTGCCAGCAGTGCCGACATCGGAACCTCTAGCACAGATACGCAGTATTTT. This sequence encodes CASSADIGTSSTDTQYF.

The gene calls are TRBV5-1 and TRBJ2-1; possible D gene TRBD1, 7 bases. CDR1 and CDR2 from the germline V gene are SGHRS and YFSETQ. This CDR3 has 16 amino acids. V was shortened by 4 bases and J by 2 bases, with 16 bases between the two germline ends. CDR3 amino acids: CASSAGTGVTYNEQFF. The CDR3 nucleotides read TGCGCCAGCAGCGCGGGAACAGGGGTAACCTACAATGAGCAGTTCTTC.

This clone was observed a handful of times. This rearrangement joins TRBV27 to TRBJ2-1; TRBD2 aligns across 12 bases. Germline V gene lookup returns CDR1 MNHEY and CDR2 SMNVEV (reference sequence). V lost 7 bases and J lost 0; bases outside the gene matches: 7. This CDR3 spans 17 amino acids. The CDR3 DNA is TGTGCCAGCATCCCCGGGACTAGCGGGTCCTCCTACAATGAGCAGTTCTTC. Translation: CASIPGTSGSSYNEQFF.

This chain connects TRBV5-1 to TRBJ1-1; D gene unclear. Germline CDR1 and CDR2: SGHRS and YFSETQ. The CDR3 runs to 13 residues. V was shortened by 4 bases and J by 0 bases, with 7 bases between the two germline ends. CDR3 loop: CASSTGVNTEAFF. CDR3 nucleotide sequence: TGCGCCAGCAGCACGGGAGTGAACACTGAAGCTTTCTTT.

The chain joins TRBV11-2 to TRBJ2-5; TRBD1 aligns across 7 bases. This CDR3 region has 16 residues. Per the germline V gene, CDR1 is SGHAT and CDR2 is FQNNGV. With V trimmed by 1 base and J by 4 bases, 9 bases remained unmatched. CDR3: CASSLGSPAGGETQYF. For the CDR3, the DNA is TGTGCCAGCAGCTTAGGGTCCCCAGCAGGGGGAGAGACCCAGTACTTC. The whole variable domain, remainder taken from reference TRBV11-2 and TRBJ2-5, is EAGVAQSPRYKIIEKRQSVAFWCNPISGHATLYWYQQILGQGPKLLIQFQNNGVVDDSQLPKDRFSAERLKGVDSTLKIQPAKLEDSAVYLCASSLGSPAGGETQYFGPGTRLLVL.

This clone was counted once. This sequence joins TRBV12-3 or TRBV12-4 and TRBJ1-2; D not certain. This CDR3 region has 13 residues. V lost 3 bases and J lost 3, with 8 bases in between. CDR3 protein: CASSFQSHYGYTF. CDR3 nucleotide sequence: TGTGCCAGCAGTTTTCAGTCGCACTATGGCTACACCTTC.

The chain combines TRBV5-6 with TRBJ1-5; D is unclear. Germline-derived CDR1 and CDR2 are SGHDT and YYEEEE. V lost 2 bases, J lost 16 bases, and 16 bases lay in between. The CDR3 is 12 residues long. CDR3 bases: TGTGCCAGCAGCTTCGGACCCTCGAAGCTTCATTTT. Protein sequence: CASSFGPSKLHF. Looking up the rest from reference TRBV5-6 and TRBJ1-5 gives the full variable domain: DAGVTQSPTHLIKTRGQQVTLRCSPKSGHDTVSWYQQALGQGPQFIFQYYEEEERQRGNFPDRFSGHQFPNYSSELNVNALLLGDSALYLCASSFGPSKLHFGDGTRLSIL.

The count of this clone is one. This chain joins TRBV2 and TRBJ2-7; 7 bases align to TRBD1. The CDR3 runs 13 residues. The germline gives CDR1 SNHLY, CDR2 FYNNEI. The J segment lost 3 bases and the V segment lost 6 bases, leaving 5 bases of the junction unmatched. The CDR3 region has the DNA TGTGCCAGCAGCTGGGACAGCTACTACGAGCAGTACTTC. It yields the protein CASSWDSYYEQYF. Full variable domain (outside the CDR3, taken from reference TRBV2 and TRBJ2-7): EPEVTQTPSHQVTQMGQEVILRCVPISNHLYFYWYRQILGQKVEFLVSFYNNEISEKSEIFDDQFSVERPDGSNFTLKIRSTKLEDSAMYFCASSWDSYYEQYFGPGTRLTVT.

V and J are TRBV28 and TRBJ1-5; no reliable D call. With 3 bases removed from V and 1 base from J, the gap between germline ends came to 13 bases. The CDR3 sequence is 16 residues long. Germline CDR1 is MDHEN and CDR2 is SYDVKM. As DNA, the CDR3 is TGTGCCAGCAGTTTTTTTCCTCGACGGAGCAATCAGCCCCAGCATTTT. Protein: CASSFFPRRSNQPQHF.

The chain employs TRBV30 and TRBJ2-5; D is perhaps TRBD1 (6 bases). The CDR3 runs 13 residues. The germline gives CDR1 GTSNPN, CDR2 SVGIG (reference sequence). V was shortened by 2 bases and J by 4 bases, with 11 bases between the two germline ends. CDR3 DNA sequence: TGTGCCTGGAGTCATACAGGGCGAGAGACCCAGTACTTC. Encoded protein: CAWSHTGRETQYF.

The table lists this clone with a few counts. This chain joins TRBV19 and TRBJ1-5; D remains unclear. Trimming removed 3 bases at V and 6 bases at J, with 15 bases between. The CDR3 extends over 15 amino acids. The germline CDR1 and CDR2 sequences are LNHDA and SQIVND (reference sequence). The CDR3 loop reads CASSIGSTGSQPQHF. For the CDR3, the DNA is TGTGCCAGTAGTATTGGGTCCACGGGGAGTCAGCCCCAGCATTTT.

The gene calls are TRBV30 and TRBJ2-2; no definite D call. The CDR3 sequence is 11 residues long. CDR1 is GTSNPN, CDR2 SVGIG, per germline (reference sequence). With 4 bases removed from V and 2 bases from J, the gap between germline ends came to 2 bases. The CDR3, as DNA: TGTGCCTGGACCAACACCGGGGAGCTGTTTTTT. This codes for CAWTNTGELFF.

This sequence joins TRBV3-1 (or the pseudogene TRBV3-2) and TRBJ2-5, with D unresolved. Germline values: CDR1 LGHDT, CDR2 YNNKEL (reference sequence). Trimming removed 0 bases from V and 9 bases from J, with 11 bases in between. CDR3 length: 13 residues. CDR3 sequence (DNA): TGTGCCAGCAGCCAAGAAGGAGCTATGCCCCAGTACTTC. Amino acid sequence: CASSQEGAMPQYF.

This chain connects TRBV5-6 to TRBJ2-3; possibly TRBD1 for D (6 bases). The germline CDR1 and CDR2 sequences are SGHDT and YYEEEE. The CDR3 consists of 16 residues. The germline V and J ends were trimmed by 4 bases and 0 bases, with 15 bases remaining between them. The CDR3 loop is CASSPPWGLSTDTQYF. CDR3 coding DNA: TGTGCCAGCAGCCCTCCTTGGGGGCTGAGCACAGATACGCAGTATTTT.

The chain is built from TRBV5-1 and TRBJ2-1, with TRBD2 identical over 10 bases. This CDR3 contains 18 residues. The germline V gene encodes CDR1 SGHRS and CDR2 YFSETQ. Trimming cost V 4 bases and J 2 bases; bases outside gene matches: 12. CDR3 in DNA: TGCGCCAGCAGCCCCATCCCTAGCGGGGGAGTCGCCTACAATGAGCAGTTCTTC. It specifies CASSPIPSGGVAYNEQFF.

The V call is TRBV7-6, the J call TRBJ1-6, with TRBD1 as a possible D gene (5 bases). V was shortened by 5 bases and J by 4 bases, with 12 bases between the two germline ends. The length of the CDR3 is 15 residues. Germline loops: CDR1 SGHVS, CDR2 FNYEAQ. The CDR3 here is CASSTTGGYNSPLHF. For the CDR3, the DNA is TGTGCCAGCAGCACGACCGGGGGGTATAATTCACCCCTCCACTTT. The variable domain in full, completed from reference TRBV7-6 and TRBJ1-6, reads GAGVSQSPRYKVTKRGQDVALRCDPISGHVSLYWYRQALGQGPEFLTYFNYEAQQDKSGLPNDRFSAERPEGSISTLTIQRTEQRDSAMYRCASSTTGGYNSPLHFGNGTRLTVT.

This clone has just a few counts. This sequence joins TRBV4-3 and TRBJ2-3; 7 nucleotides match TRBD2. The CDR3 totals 16 residues. With 0 bases clipped from V and 2 bases from J, the junction kept 5 bases outside the gene matches. CDR1 LGHNA and CDR2 YSLEER come from the germline V gene. The CDR3 DNA reads TGCGCCAGCAGCCAAGATAGCAGCGGGGTCACAGATACGCAGTATTTT. This gives the protein CASSQDSSGVTDTQYF.

This clone was counted between two and nine times. The J gene is TRBJ2-5, the V gene TRBV9; 11 positions match TRBD1. The CDR3 is 16 residues long. Trimming cost V 4 bases and J 4 bases; bases outside gene matches: 9. From germline, CDR1 is SGDLS and CDR2 YYNGEE. The CDR3 nucleotides read TGTGCCAGCAGCCCGCCGGGACAGGGGGTAGGAGAGACCCAGTACTTC. This codes for CASSPPGQGVGETQYF.

This clone was counted only a few times. This specimen includes other DNA sequences encoding the same CDR3. V usage is TRBV10-3 and J usage is TRBJ2-7; D is uncertain. Germline CDR1 and CDR2: ENHRY and SYGVKD. There are 12 residues in the CDR3. V was pared by 0 bases and J by 2 bases, with 2 bases between. CDR3 residues: CAISESPYEQYF. The CDR3 coding sequence is TGTGCCATCAGTGAGTCCCCCTACGAGCAGTACTTC.

The chain joins TRBV3-1 (or the pseudogene TRBV3-2) to TRBJ2-1; a possible D gene is TRBD1 (6 bases). Germline CDR1 LGHDT, CDR2 YNNKEL (reference sequence). This CDR3 contains 16 residues. V lost 0 bases to trimming and J lost 2 bases, with 11 bases between them. CDR3 nucleotide sequence: TGTGCCAGCAGCCAAGATCTGTGGACAGCCTACAATGAGCAGTTCTTC. Translating it yields CASSQDLWTAYNEQFF.

This chain connects TRBV7-9 to TRBJ2-3; no clear D gene. V shed 1 base and J shed 10 bases, with 12 bases lying between them. Germline-derived CDR1 and CDR2 are SEHNR and FQNEAQ (reference sequence). This CDR3 contains 13 residues. CDR3 in DNA: TGTGCCAGCAGCTTAGGATCTAAGGACCCGCAGTATTTT. Its protein product is CASSLGSKDPQYF.